Below, 30 T cell receptor beta chains from the same sample are listed, as sequenced in a study of CD8+ T cells in alopecia areata (dated by TCRdb to the late 2010s). Reading the label with the study, this specimen's time point is: 24 weeks on oral tofacitinib. Interpreted using the paper, the treatment or condition label stands for: oral pan-JAK inhibitor, 5-10 mg twice daily. The receptor library was made with the immunoSEQ multiplex PCR assay. For TCR sequencing, RNA was extracted from every sample and reverse transcribed into cDNA to serve as template. TCRdb took this table from immuneACCESS and kept in-frame rearrangements with V and J called. Such tables lack part of the clones; where checked against another copy, unresolved V genes explain under half of the gap, and the rest is unexplained. This sample holds about 180,000 clones; approximately 55% were observed only once. The top ten hold under 14% of the sample.

The source was CD8+ T cells sorted from blood, collected at week 24, from a patient treated with tofacitinib. The receptor set was obtained from a human donor with alopecia areata.

This clone has a handful of counts. Just one base apart from a much larger clone, this may be a read error. Other DNA sequences in this sample translate to the same CDR3. The chain recombines TRBV2 with TRBJ1-5; D gene uncertain. This CDR3 is built from 12 residues. Germline CDR1 and CDR2: SNHLY and FYNNEI. V lost 2 bases and J lost 4, with 3 bases in between. As DNA, the CDR3 is TGTGCCAGCAGTGAAAGAAATCAGCCCCAGCATTTT. This sequence encodes CASSERNQPQHF.

The chain couples TRBV4-1 to TRBJ1-2; 11 bases are shared with TRBD1. The CDR3 has 15 residues. V shed 4 bases, J shed 4 bases, and the junction held 5 bases outside the gene matches. Germline V gene sequence: CDR1 MGHRA, CDR2 YSYEKL. CDR3: CASSPGQGASYGYTF. The CDR3 DNA reads TGCGCCAGCAGCCCCGGACAGGGGGCGTCCTATGGCTACACCTTC.

This clone has only a few counts. The chain recombines TRBV5-1 with TRBJ2-2, with D perhaps matching TRBD1 (6 bases). The CDR3 has 18 residues. Trimming cost V 0 bases and J 1 base, with 16 bases left between them. Germline V gene lookup returns CDR1 SGHRS and CDR2 YFSETQ. CDR3 loop: CASSLGLGQPMNTGELFF. In nucleotides, the CDR3 is TGCGCCAGCAGCTTGGGGCTCGGACAGCCAATGAACACCGGGGAGCTGTTTTTT.

A note on this clone: A read error may produce the germline difference seen at one junction end. V gene TRBV29-1 combines with J gene TRBJ1-2; 9 bases are a match to TRBD1. The CDR3 extends over 12 amino acids. The germline V gene encodes CDR1 SQVTM and CDR2 ANQGSEA. CDR3 sequence (DNA): TGCAGCGGTGAACAGGGGGCGAATGGCTACACCTTC. This translates into CSGEQGANGYTF.

This clone has more than one count but fewer than ten. The chain links TRBV6-5 to TRBJ1-1; TRBD1 aligns across 8 bases. With V trimmed by 10 bases and J by 5 bases, 12 bases remained unmatched. Germline-derived CDR1 and CDR2 are MNHEY and SVGAGI. The CDR3 sequence is 14 residues long. This chain's CDR3 is CATQQQGVWTEAFF. Here the CDR3 DNA reads TGTGCCACACAACAACAGGGGGTATGGACTGAAGCTTTCTTT.

The J gene is TRBJ1-1, the V gene TRBV19; no clear D gene. The CDR3 length is 12 residues. Trimming took off 1 base at V and 8 bases at J, with 8 bases between the two ends. Germline lookup yields CDR1 LNHDA and CDR2 SQIVND (reference sequence). The CDR3 loop reads CASSIGAREAFF. Written as DNA, the CDR3 is TGTGCCAGTAGTATAGGTGCGAGGGAAGCTTTCTTT.

The table lists this clone with many counts. This chain links TRBV19 with TRBJ2-1; TRBD2 matches at 11 bases. The ends lost 5 bases at V and 8 bases at J; junction bases unmatched: 8. Germline V CDR1 and CDR2: LNHDA, SQIVND (reference sequence). The CDR3 totals 15 residues. The CDR3 region has the DNA TGTGCCAGTAGTGGATCAGCTAGCGGGGGGTATGAGCAGTTCTTC. Encoded protein: CASSGSASGGYEQFF.

The rearrangement links TRBV6-1 to TRBJ2-7; D is tentatively TRBD1 or TRBD2 (5 bases each). This CDR3 is built from 13 residues. Trimming stripped 7 bases from V and 0 bases from J, with 10 bases between. Germline V gene sequence: CDR1 MNHNS, CDR2 SASEGT. The CDR3 is CASMGRTSYEQYF. CDR3 nucleotides: TGTGCCAGCATGGGACGGACCTCCTACGAGCAGTACTTC.

The sample holds a few counts of this clone. DNA for the CDR3: TGTGCCAGCAGTGTCTCTGGGGCCAACGTCCTGACTTTC. Translation gives CASSVSGANVLTF. This chain links TRBV27 with TRBJ2-6; unclear D gene. CDR3 size: 13 residues. Trimming cost V 5 bases and J 0 bases, with 2 bases left between them. CDR1 and CDR2 (germline): MNHEY, SMNVEV (reference sequence).

The chain joins TRBV4-3 to TRBJ2-1; no reliable D call. Looked up from germline, CDR1 is LGHNA and CDR2 is YSLEER. CDR3 size: 14 residues. Trimming pared 1 base from V and 4 bases from J, leaving 8 bases between. CDR3 nucleotides: TGCGCCAGCAGCCAAGGCGGTGCGTACAATGAGCAGTTCTTC. This encodes CASSQGGAYNEQFF.

This clone turned up a few times. This chain uses TRBV11-1 with TRBJ1-2; weak D call: TRBD1 (5 bases). Trimming removed 4 bases from V and 0 bases from J, with 15 bases in between. Looked up from germline, CDR1 is SGHAT and CDR2 is FQDESV (reference sequence). CDR3 size: 16 residues. CDR3 sequence (DNA): TGTGCCAGCAGCTCCCCTGGGGCAGAAGCTAACTATGGCTACACCTTC. This translates into CASSSPGAEANYGYTF.

This clone has more than one count but fewer than ten. V and J are TRBV5-6 and TRBJ2-4, with D possibly being TRBD1 or TRBD2 (5 bases each). V lost 0 bases, J lost 0 bases, and 10 bases lay in between. The CDR3 extends over 16 amino acids. The germline gives CDR1 SGHDT, CDR2 YYEEEE. Written as DNA, the CDR3 is TGTGCCAGCAGCTTGGAGAGGGGCCTAGCCAAAAACATTCAGTACTTC. Protein sequence: CASSLERGLAKNIQYF.

The chain uses TRBV28 and TRBJ1-5; D is possibly TRBD1 (5 bases). The CDR3 is 15 amino acids. Trimming took off 3 bases at V and 7 bases at J, with 16 bases between the two ends. The germline V gene has CDR1 MDHEN and CDR2 SYDVKM. The CDR3 sequence: CASSFGTQGWQPQHF. CDR3 bases: TGTGCCAGCAGTTTTGGGACCCAAGGCTGGCAGCCCCAGCATTTT.

The chain has TRBV7-8 and TRBJ2-7; TRBD1 is a possible D gene (5 bases). Germline assignment: CDR1 SGHVS and CDR2 FQNEAQ. This CDR3 is built from 13 residues. The V and J ends lost 3 bases and 1 base respectively, with 7 bases between them. CDR3 in DNA: TGTGCCAGCAGCTTCAGACAGTCCTACGAGCAGTACTTC. Amino acid sequence: CASSFRQSYEQYF.

The V gene is TRBV7-9, the J gene TRBJ2-1; 8 bases line up with TRBD2. In germline, CDR1 is SEHNR, CDR2 FQNEAQ (reference sequence). The J segment lost 3 bases and the V segment lost 5 bases, leaving 12 bases of the junction unmatched. The CDR3 loop spans 17 amino acids. The CDR3 DNA sequence: TGTGCCAGCAGCGAAGGGGGAGCCGGGACTAGCTACAATGAGCAGTTCTTC. Encoded protein: CASSEGGAGTSYNEQFF.

This clone was seen a few times. J is TRBJ1-2 and V is TRBV19; no reliable D call. The germline V and J ends were trimmed by 3 bases and 2 bases, with 1 base remaining between them. The germline V gene has CDR1 LNHDA and CDR2 SQIVND (reference sequence). This CDR3 region has 11 residues. The CDR3 DNA sequence: TGTGCCAGTAGTATGAACTATGGCTACACCTTC. This gives the protein CASSMNYGYTF.

The genes are TRBV7-6 and TRBJ1-4; no firm D call. V was cut by 2 bases and J by 7 bases, with 17 bases left in between. The length of the CDR3 is 16 residues. CDR1 SGHVS and CDR2 FNYEAQ come from the germline V gene. The CDR3 loop is CASSLWSEDGGEKLFF. CDR3 nucleotides: TGTGCCAGCAGCTTATGGAGTGAGGATGGAGGTGAAAAACTGTTTTTT.

The genes are TRBV30 and TRBJ1-2; 7 bases align to TRBD1. Losses at the gene ends were 1 base for V and 3 bases for J; bases not matched to a gene: 8. The CDR3 is 15 residues long. CDR1 GTSNPN and CDR2 SVGIG come from the germline V gene (reference sequence). The CDR3 protein is CAWSGDSSPYYGYTF. The DNA of the CDR3 is TGTGCCTGGAGTGGGGACAGTTCCCCTTACTATGGCTACACCTTC.

The chain employs TRBV29-1 and TRBJ2-7, with D possibly being TRBD1 or TRBD2 (5 bases each). The V end lost 7 bases, the J end lost 6 bases, and 16 bases lay between the germline ends. Germline assignment: CDR1 SQVTM and CDR2 ANQGSEA. The CDR3 extends over 12 amino acids. The CDR3 reads CSAGLEGFEQYF. The CDR3 DNA is TGCAGCGCCGGATTAGAGGGGTTCGAGCAGTACTTC.

This chain links TRBV5-6 with TRBJ2-3; D not certain. Trimming removed 4 bases from V and 1 base from J, with 10 bases in between. Germline loops: CDR1 SGHDT, CDR2 YYEEEE. The CDR3 sequence is 14 residues long. CDR3 amino acids: CASSGSWGTDTQYF. The DNA for the CDR3 is TGTGCCAGCAGCGGCTCCTGGGGCACAGATACGCAGTATTTT. Full variable domain (rest looked up from reference TRBV5-6 and TRBJ2-3): DAGVTQSPTHLIKTRGQQVTLRCSPKSGHDTVSWYQQALGQGPQFIFQYYEEEERQRGNFPDRFSGHQFPNYSSELNVNALLLGDSALYLCASSGSWGTDTQYFGPGTRLTVL.

This clone came up once. The chain carries TRBV9 and TRBJ2-7; the D is unclear. This CDR3 region has 16 residues. Germline values: CDR1 SGDLS, CDR2 YYNGEE. The V end was cut by 4 bases, the J end by 2 bases, with 19 bases between. The CDR3, as DNA: TGTGCCAGCAGCCCTCTGGGGAAGGACGGCGCCTACGAGCAGTACTTC. Protein sequence: CASSPLGKDGAYEQYF. The full variable domain, rest sourced from reference TRBV9 and TRBJ2-7, is DSGVTQTPKHLITATGQRVTLRCSPRSGDLSVYWYQQSLDQGLQFLIQYYNGEERAKGNILERFSAQQFPDLHSELNLSSLELGDSALYFCASSPLGKDGAYEQYFGPGTRLTVT.

For this clone: A junction end diverges from the germline sequence, so it may reflect a read error. The chain joins TRBV9 to TRBJ2-1, with 7 positions matching TRBD1. Germline CDR1 and CDR2: SGDLS and YYNGEE. The CDR3 runs 13 residues. CDR3 amino acids: CASSARQGVPAVF. The CDR3 DNA sequence: TGTGCCAGCAGCGCCCGCCAGGGGGTCCCTGCGGTCTTC.

This clone was picked up a small number of times. V usage is TRBV7-9 and J usage is TRBJ2-7; D is uncertain. The germline V and J ends were trimmed by 5 bases and 4 bases, with 9 bases remaining between them. This CDR3 has 12 residues. Germline CDR1 reads SEHNR; CDR2 reads FQNEAQ (reference sequence). The CDR3 here is CASSRIPYEQYF. CDR3 bases: TGTGCCAGCAGCCGGATTCCTTACGAGCAGTACTTC. The whole variable domain, filled in from reference TRBV7-9 and TRBJ2-7, reads DTGVSQNPRHKITKRGQNVTFRCDPISEHNRLYWYRQTLGQGPEFLTYFQNEAQLEKSRLLSDRFSAERPKGSFSTLEIQRTEQGDSAMYLCASSRIPYEQYFGPGTRLTVT.

The gene calls are TRBV7-9 and TRBJ2-3; 7 nucleotides match TRBD1. V was clipped by 5 bases and J by 1 base; unmatched bases: 18. The CDR3 covers 19 residues. Germline V lookup: CDR1 SEHNR, CDR2 FQNEAQ (reference sequence). The CDR3 sequence is CASSQIQTKTGSCTDTQYF. The CDR3 coding sequence is TGTGCCAGCAGCCAAATACAAACAAAGACAGGGTCGTGCACAGATACGCAGTATTTT.

Judged by abundance, this clone is medium-sized (0.01 to 0.1%). The chain uses TRBV11-2 and TRBJ1-1; possibly TRBD1 for D (6 bases). The V end lost 1 base, the J end lost 1 base, and 19 bases lay between the germline ends. This CDR3 contains 18 residues. Germline V CDR1 and CDR2: SGHAT, FQNNGV. As DNA, the CDR3 is TGTGCCAGCAGCTTAGTAGGGGGACTAGGAGGGAGGAACACTGAAGCTTTCTTT. This translates into CASSLVGGLGGRNTEAFF.

Here the CDR3 reads CASRTDGQYEQYF. The CDR3 nucleotides read TGTGCCAGCAGAACGGATGGTCAGTACGAGCAGTACTTC. V is TRBV11-2 and J is TRBJ2-7; D is unresolved. The length of the CDR3 is 13 residues. Between the trimmed V and J ends, which lost 6 bases and 4 bases, there was a span of 13 bases. Germline lookup yields CDR1 SGHAT and CDR2 FQNNGV.

Details on this clone: Mismatch with germline at one junction end may stem from a read error. Here the CDR3 DNA reads TGTGCCAGCGGTTATCAGCCCCAGCATTTT. This translates into CASGYQPQHF. J is TRBJ1-5 and V is TRBV6-5; no definite D call. The germline V gene encodes CDR1 MNHEY and CDR2 SVGAGI. The CDR3 consists of 10 residues.

The chain links TRBV30 to TRBJ2-7; D remains ambiguous. The CDR3 spans 13 residues. The germline V gene encodes CDR1 GTSNPN and CDR2 SVGIG (reference sequence). Between the trimmed V and J ends, which lost 1 base and 2 bases, there was a span of 9 bases. Here the CDR3 reads CAWSDKSTYEQYF. CDR3 coding DNA: TGTGCCTGGAGTGATAAGTCTACCTACGAGCAGTACTTC.

The chain carries TRBV25-1 and TRBJ1-2, with 9 bases aligning to TRBD1. Germline loops: CDR1 MGHDK, CDR2 SYGVNS. Trimming cost V 3 bases and J 6 bases; bases outside gene matches: 14. The CDR3 consists of 17 residues. This CDR3 is CASSDPDRGSIRDGYTF. CDR3 nucleotide sequence: TGTGCCAGCAGTGACCCGGACAGGGGATCTATTCGCGATGGCTACACCTTC.

The chain couples TRBV30 to TRBJ2-2, with D possibly matching TRBD1 (6 bases). CDR1 is GTSNPN and CDR2 is SVGIG in the germline V gene (reference sequence). The CDR3 spans 14 residues. Trimming left V 4 bases short and J 2 bases short, with 11 bases between. The CDR3 here is CAWNGGRNTGELFF. The CDR3, as DNA: TGTGCCTGGAATGGGGGCAGAAACACCGGGGAGCTGTTTTTT.